The present TCR beta chain was sequenced within a study of blood T cell repertoires in COVID-19. Study at large: Sources were T cells, B-cell-depleted T cells, or PBMCs; the material itself was cDNA or gDNA.

Membership in each cohort depended on participant-reported clinical history. Recovered status applied to Cohort 3 donors who had two consecutive negative PCRs. It also applied to those with clearance or with symptom resolution. Sequencing was performed with immunoSEQ multiplex PCR; in TCRdb, only in-frame clones are kept and a portion is missing. The sample consists of about 320,000 clones, about 88% of them appearing once. The CDR3 totals 14 residues. The germline V gene has CDR1 SGHAT and CDR2 FQNNGV. V lost 1 base and J 3 bases, leaving 10 bases between the germline ends. V is TRBV11-2 and J is TRBJ2-7; D may be TRBD1 (5 bases). The source is a man aged 55 to 69 who had recovered from COVID-19. Sequences were obtained from PBMCs or T cells enriched from blood (not recorded which). The CDR3 region has the DNA TGTGCCAGCAGCTTAGTGCAGGGCCGCTACGAGCAGTACTTC. This encodes CASSLVQGRYEQYF.